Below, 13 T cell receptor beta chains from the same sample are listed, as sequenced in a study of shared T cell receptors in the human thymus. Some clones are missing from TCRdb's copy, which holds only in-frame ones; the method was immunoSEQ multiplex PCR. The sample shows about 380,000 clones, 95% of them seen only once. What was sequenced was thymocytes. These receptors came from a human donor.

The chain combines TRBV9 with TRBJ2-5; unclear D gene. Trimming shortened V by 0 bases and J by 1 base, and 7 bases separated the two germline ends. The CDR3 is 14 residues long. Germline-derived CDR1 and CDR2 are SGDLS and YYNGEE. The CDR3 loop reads CASSVAGFQETQYF. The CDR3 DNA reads TGTGCCAGCAGCGTAGCTGGGTTCCAAGAGACCCAGTACTTC.

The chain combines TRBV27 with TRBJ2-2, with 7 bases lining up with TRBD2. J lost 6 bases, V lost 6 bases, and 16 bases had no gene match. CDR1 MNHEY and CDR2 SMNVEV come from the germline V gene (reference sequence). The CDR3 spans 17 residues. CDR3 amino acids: CASSPPSGMGESGELFF. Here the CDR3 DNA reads TGTGCCAGCAGCCCACCCAGCGGGATGGGGGAATCCGGGGAGCTGTTTTTT.

The CDR3 spells CAWSFRHSGGNTGELFF. In DNA form, the CDR3 reads TGTGCCTGGAGTTTCCGTCATAGCGGAGGGAACACCGGGGAGCTGTTTTTT. The chain employs TRBV30 and TRBJ2-2; TRBD2 is a possible D gene (6 bases). The CDR3 has 17 residues. Per the germline V gene, CDR1 is GTSNPN and CDR2 is SVGIG (reference sequence). The ends were cut back, 2 bases at V and 1 base at J, with 17 bases in the middle.

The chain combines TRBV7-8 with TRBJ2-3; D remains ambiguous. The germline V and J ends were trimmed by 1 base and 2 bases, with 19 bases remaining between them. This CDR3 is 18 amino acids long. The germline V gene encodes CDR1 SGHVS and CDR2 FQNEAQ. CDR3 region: CASSLGGVAAVVTDTQYF. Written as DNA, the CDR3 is TGTGCCAGCAGCTTAGGAGGTGTCGCGGCCGTAGTCACAGATACGCAGTATTTT.

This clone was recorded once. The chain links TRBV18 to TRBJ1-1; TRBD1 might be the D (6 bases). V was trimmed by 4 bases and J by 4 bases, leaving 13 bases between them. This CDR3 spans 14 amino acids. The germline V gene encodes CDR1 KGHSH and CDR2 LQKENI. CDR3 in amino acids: CASSQTGAGTEAFF. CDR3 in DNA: TGTGCCAGCTCACAAACGGGGGCGGGCACTGAAGCTTTCTTT.

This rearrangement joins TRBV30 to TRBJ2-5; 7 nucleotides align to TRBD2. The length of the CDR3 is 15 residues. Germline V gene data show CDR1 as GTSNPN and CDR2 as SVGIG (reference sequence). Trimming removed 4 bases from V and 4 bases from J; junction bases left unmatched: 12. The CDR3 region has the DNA TGTGCCTGGAATCGACTAGCCGGGGTTCTAGAGACCCAGTACTTC. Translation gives CAWNRLAGVLETQYF.

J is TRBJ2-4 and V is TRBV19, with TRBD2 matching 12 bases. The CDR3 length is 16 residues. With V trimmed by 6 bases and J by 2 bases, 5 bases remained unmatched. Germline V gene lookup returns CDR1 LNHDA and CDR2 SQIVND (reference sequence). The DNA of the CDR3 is TGTGCCAGTAGCCAACTAGCGGGAGGATCCAAAAACATTCAGTACTTC. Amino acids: CASSQLAGGSKNIQYF. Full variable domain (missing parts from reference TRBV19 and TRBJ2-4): DGGITQSPKYLFRKEGQNVTLSCEQNLNHDAMYWYRQDPGQGLRLIYYSQIVNDFQKGDIAEGYSVSREKKESFPLTVTSAQKNPTAFYLCASSQLAGGSKNIQYFGAGTRLSVL.

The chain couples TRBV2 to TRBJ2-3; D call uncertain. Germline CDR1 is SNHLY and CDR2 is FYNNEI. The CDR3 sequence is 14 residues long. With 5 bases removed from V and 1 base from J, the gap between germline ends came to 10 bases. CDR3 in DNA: TGTGCCAGCAGTCGACCCGTTTGCACAGATACGCAGTATTTT. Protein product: CASSRPVCTDTQYF. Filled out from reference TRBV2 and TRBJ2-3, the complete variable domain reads EPEVTQTPSHQVTQMGQEVILRCVPISNHLYFYWYRQILGQKVEFLVSFYNNEISEKSEIFDDQFSVERPDGSNFTLKIRSTKLEDSAMYFCASSRPVCTDTQYFGPGTRLTVL.

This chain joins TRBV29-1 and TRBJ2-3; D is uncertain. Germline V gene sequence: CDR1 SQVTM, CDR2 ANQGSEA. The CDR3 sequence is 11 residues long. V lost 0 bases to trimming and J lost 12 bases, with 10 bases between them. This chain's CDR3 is CSVEDRTSQYF. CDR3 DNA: TGCAGCGTTGAAGATCGTACGTCCCAGTATTTT.

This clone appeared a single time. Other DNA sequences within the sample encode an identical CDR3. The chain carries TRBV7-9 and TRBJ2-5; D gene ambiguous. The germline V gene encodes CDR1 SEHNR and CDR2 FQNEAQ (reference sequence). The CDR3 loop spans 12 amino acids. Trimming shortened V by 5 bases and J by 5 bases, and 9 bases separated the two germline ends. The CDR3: CASSLRGETQYF. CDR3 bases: TGTGCCAGCAGCCTACGCGGTGAGACCCAGTACTTC.

CDR3 nucleotides: TGTGCCAGCAGTGAAGAAATATGGACTAGCGGGAGGAGCGACGGTGAGCAGTTCTTC. Translation: CASSEEIWTSGRSDGEQFF. V and J are TRBV6-1 and TRBJ2-1; TRBD2 matches 14 bases. The CDR3 is made up of 19 amino acids. V trimming: 1 base; J trimming: 9 bases; junction bases outside the gene matches: 14. The germline gives CDR1 MNHNS, CDR2 SASEGT.

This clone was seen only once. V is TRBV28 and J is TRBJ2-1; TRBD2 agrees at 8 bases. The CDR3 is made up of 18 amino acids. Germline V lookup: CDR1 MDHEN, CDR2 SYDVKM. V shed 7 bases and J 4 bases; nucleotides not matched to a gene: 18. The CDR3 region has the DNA TGTGCCAGCAACTTCGGGGGGTTCGGCCCGGGAGGGTACAATGAGCAGTTCTTC. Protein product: CASNFGGFGPGGYNEQFF.

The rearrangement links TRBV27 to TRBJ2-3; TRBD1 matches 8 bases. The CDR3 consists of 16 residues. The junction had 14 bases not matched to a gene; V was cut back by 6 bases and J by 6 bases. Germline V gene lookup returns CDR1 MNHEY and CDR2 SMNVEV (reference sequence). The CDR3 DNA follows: TGTGCCAGCAGAATGGTCTGGACAGGGTTGACGGATACGCAGTATTTT. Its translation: CASRMVWTGLTDTQYF.